This T cell receptor beta chain is drawn from a study of read filtering for tumor transcriptome and immune sequencing. The V gene end was trimmed by 0 bases and the J gene end by 1 base; junction bases not matched to a gene: 7. The CDR3 totals 18 residues. This library used roughly 400 ng RNA and molecular barcoded adaptors spanning alpha/delta and beta/gamma chains. MiXCR, run by TCRdb on the reads, gives a single entry per CDR3 protein. Among 30,000 to 35,000 distinct CDR3 sequences, around a sixth were seen once, and the ten largest hold 15% to 20%. Overall study findings and caveats: Even smaller IR-seq throughput identified most shared clonotypes.

This clonotype has ten or more counts. No antigen is known for it. The sequenced sample was a population of CD138-negative cells sorted from bone marrow. V is TRBV12-3 or TRBV12-4 and J is TRBJ2-1; 9 bases are a match to TRBD2. This sequence was found in a donor over 35 with multiple myeloma. The CDR3 nucleotides are TGTGCCAGCAGTTTAGCTGGCGGGGGGGCCAGGTCCTACAATGAGCAGTTCTTC. Its protein is CASSLAGGGARSYNEQFF.